This TCR beta chain is drawn from a study of blood T cell repertoires in COVID-19. As originally analysed: Amplification of reference gene primers was used by the study to estimate nucleated cell counts. The table came from immunoSEQ multiplex PCR; TCRdb's copy has only in-frame clones and leaves some out. Clonal size and the V and J genes are those of that table, whereas D and trimming came from the DNA. The profile shows around 150,000 clones, about 80% of them singletons. This clonotype originated in a woman of 80 years or more with acute or convalescent COVID-19. Sequencing was done on a sample of peripheral blood.

The CDR3 region has the DNA TGTGCCAGCAGCTCGGGACTAGTTGGTGAGCAGTTCTTC. It codes for CASSSGLVGEQFF. The V call is TRBV7-9, the J call TRBJ2-1, with 8 bases matching TRBD2. CDR1 and CDR2 from the germline V gene are SEHNR and FQNEAQ (reference sequence). V shed 4 bases and J 9 bases; nucleotides not matched to a gene: 5. The CDR3 extends over 13 amino acids.